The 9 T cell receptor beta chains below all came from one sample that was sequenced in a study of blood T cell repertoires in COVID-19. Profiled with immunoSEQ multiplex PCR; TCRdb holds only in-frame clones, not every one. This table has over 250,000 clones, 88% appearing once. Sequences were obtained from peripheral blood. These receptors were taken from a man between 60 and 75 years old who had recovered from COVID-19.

CDR3 DNA: TGTGCCAGCAGCTTAGATCGGGCCAGGGACACTGAAGCTTTCTTT. Encoded protein: CASSLDRARDTEAFF. The chain carries TRBV7-9 and TRBJ1-1; D possibly corresponds to TRBD1 (5 bases). The CDR3 contains 15 residues. In germline, CDR1 is SEHNR, CDR2 FQNEAQ (reference sequence). Trimming cost V 1 base and J 3 bases, with 12 bases left between them.

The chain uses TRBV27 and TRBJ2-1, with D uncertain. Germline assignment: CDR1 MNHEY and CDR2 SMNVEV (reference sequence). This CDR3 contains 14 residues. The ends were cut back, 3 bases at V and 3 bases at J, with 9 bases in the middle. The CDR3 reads CASSFDSYYNEQFF. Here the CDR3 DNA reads TGTGCCAGCAGTTTCGACTCATACTACAATGAGCAGTTCTTC.

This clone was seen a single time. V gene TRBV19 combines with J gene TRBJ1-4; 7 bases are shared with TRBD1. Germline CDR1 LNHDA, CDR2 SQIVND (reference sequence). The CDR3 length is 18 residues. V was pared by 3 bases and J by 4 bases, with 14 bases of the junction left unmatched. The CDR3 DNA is TGTGCCAGTAGTATGCTCGGTGGAAAGGGACAGCGTAATGAAAAACTGTTTTTT. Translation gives CASSMLGGKGQRNEKLFF.

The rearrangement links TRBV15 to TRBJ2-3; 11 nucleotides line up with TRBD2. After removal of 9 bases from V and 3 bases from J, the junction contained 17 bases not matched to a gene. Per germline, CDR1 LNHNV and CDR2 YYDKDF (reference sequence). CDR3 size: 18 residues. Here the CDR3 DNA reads TGTGCCACAGGGGGCCTAGCGGGGGGCCCGGGGACGACAGATACGCAGTATTTT. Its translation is CATGGLAGGPGTTDTQYF.

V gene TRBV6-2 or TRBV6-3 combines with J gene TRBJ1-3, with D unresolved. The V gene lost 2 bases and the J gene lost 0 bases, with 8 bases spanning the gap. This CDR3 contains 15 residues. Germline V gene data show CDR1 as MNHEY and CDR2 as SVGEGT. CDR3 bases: TGTGCCAGCAGTTACGGCGGGTACTCTGGAAACACCATATATTTT. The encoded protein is CASSYGGYSGNTIYF.

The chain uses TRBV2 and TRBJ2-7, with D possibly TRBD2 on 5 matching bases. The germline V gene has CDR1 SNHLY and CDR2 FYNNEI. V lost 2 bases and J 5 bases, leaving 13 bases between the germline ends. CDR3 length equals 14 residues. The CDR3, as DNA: TGTGCCAGCAGTGAAAAGAGGGTAAGAGACGAGCAGTACTTC. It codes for CASSEKRVRDEQYF.

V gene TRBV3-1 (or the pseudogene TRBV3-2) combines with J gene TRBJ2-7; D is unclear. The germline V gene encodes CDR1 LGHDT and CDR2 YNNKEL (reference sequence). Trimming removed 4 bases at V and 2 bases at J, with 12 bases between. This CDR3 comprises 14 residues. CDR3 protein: CASSPLSSTYEQYF. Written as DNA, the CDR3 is TGTGCCAGCAGCCCGCTTAGCTCCACCTACGAGCAGTACTTC.

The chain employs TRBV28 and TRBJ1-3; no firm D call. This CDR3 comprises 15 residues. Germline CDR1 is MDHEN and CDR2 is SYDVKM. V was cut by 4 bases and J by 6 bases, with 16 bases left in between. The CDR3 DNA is TGTGCCAGCAGTTCCCCCGGACTTAGTGAAAACACCATATATTTT. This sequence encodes CASSSPGLSENTIYF.

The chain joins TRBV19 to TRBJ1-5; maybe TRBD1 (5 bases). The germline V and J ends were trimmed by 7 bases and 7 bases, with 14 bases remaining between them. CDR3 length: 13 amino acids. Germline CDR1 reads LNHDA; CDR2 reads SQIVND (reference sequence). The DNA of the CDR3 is TGTGCCAGTACGTGGGGGGGAAACCAGCCCCAGCATTTT. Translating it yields CASTWGGNQPQHF.